The 14 T cell receptor beta chains below were found in one sample sequenced in a study of regulatory T cells in long-lasting Graves disease. Time point described: persistent/refractory GD, antithyroid drugs over 5 years with positive TRAb. Extracted RNA from PBMCs served as the source of the TCR library. Arm-PCR of CDR3 regions and iRepertoire HTBI primers were the basis on which TCR beta libraries were built. TCRdb reprocessed the multiplex PCR reads with MiXCR, giving one entry per CDR3 protein. The sample carries about 660,000 distinct CDR3 sequences, 30% recorded once. The sample consisted of peripheral blood mononuclear cells (PBMCs), taken when the disease was refractory, from a patient treated with antithyroid drugs. The receptors shown here come from a female donor with Graves disease.

J is TRBJ2-7 and V is TRBV9; 10 nucleotides agree with TRBD2. The CDR3 consists of 14 residues. V trimming: 4 bases; J trimming: 5 bases; junction bases outside the gene matches: 6. Germline V gene lookup returns CDR1 SGDLS and CDR2 YYNGEE. CDR3 DNA: TGTGCCAGCAGCCTAGTGGGACTAGCGAACGAGCAGTACTTC. It encodes CASSLVGLANEQYF.

V and J are TRBV30 and TRBJ1-1, with D possibly being TRBD1 (6 bases). Trimming stripped 0 bases from V and 11 bases from J, with 13 bases between. From germline, CDR1 is GTSNPN and CDR2 SVGIG (reference sequence). The CDR3 sequence is 12 residues long. In DNA form, the CDR3 reads TGTGCCTGGAGTGTACCGACCCAGGGGGCTTTCTTT. Translation gives CAWSVPTQGAFF. Full variable domain (remainder filled in from reference TRBV30 and TRBJ1-1): SQTIHQWPATLVQPVGSPLSLECTVEGTSNPNLYWYRQAAGRGLQLLFYSVGIGQISSEVPQNLSASRPQDRQFILSSKKLLLSDSGFYLCAWSVPTQGAFFGQGTRLTVV.

This clonotype turned up a few times. The CDR3 reads CASSLVGQGETQYF. The CDR3 DNA reads as TGTGCCAGCAGCCTGGTCGGCCAGGGGGAGACCCAGTACTTC. The rearrangement uses TRBV5-5 and TRBJ2-5, with a tentative D call TRBD1 (6 bases). Germline values: CDR1 SGHKS, CDR2 YYEKEE (reference sequence). Trimming removed 4 bases from V and 5 bases from J, with 15 bases in between. CDR3 length: 14 amino acids.

This clonotype was found a few times. The chain employs TRBV6-1 and TRBJ1-6, with D possibly TRBD1 on 5 matching bases. The CDR3 spans 12 residues. CDR1 is MNHNS and CDR2 is SASEGT in the germline V gene. The V end lost 6 bases, the J end lost 11 bases, and 11 bases lay between the germline ends. Here the CDR3 reads CASSRDLAPLHF. DNA for the CDR3: TGTGCCAGCAGCCGGGACTTGGCACCCCTCCACTTT.

This clonotype was seen a handful of times. The chain employs TRBV6-2 or TRBV6-3 and TRBJ1-1; possibly TRBD1 for D (6 bases). Trimming pared 8 bases from V and 3 bases from J, leaving 13 bases between. This CDR3 comprises 13 residues. CDR1 is MNHEY and CDR2 is SVGEGT in the germline V gene. In DNA, the CDR3 is TGTGCCAGCGGCCTACAGGGCTACACTGAAGCTTTCTTT. Its protein product is CASGLQGYTEAFF.

This clonotype came up a few times. The chain employs TRBV12-3 or TRBV12-4 and TRBJ2-5, with TRBD2 as a possible D gene (6 bases). The CDR3 contains 16 residues. The V end lost 8 bases, the J end lost 2 bases, and 21 bases lay between the germline ends. The CDR3 spells CASRAGWGSGQETQYF. The CDR3 coding sequence is TGTGCCAGCCGGGCGGGGTGGGGCTCCGGGCAAGAGACCCAGTACTTC.

The V and J genes are TRBV9 and TRBJ2-5, with 10 positions matching TRBD2. This CDR3 comprises 17 residues. The germline V gene has CDR1 SGDLS and CDR2 YYNGEE. V was pared by 0 bases and J by 2 bases, with 7 bases of the junction left unmatched. In nucleotides, the CDR3 is TGTGCCAGCAGCGTAGGTCTAGCGGGAGCGGCTCAAGAGACCCAGTACTTC. This sequence encodes CASSVGLAGAAQETQYF.

The chain recombines TRBV9 with TRBJ1-1; maybe TRBD1 (5 bases). There are 15 residues in the CDR3. Germline-derived CDR1 and CDR2 are SGDLS and YYNGEE. Trimming shortened V by 0 bases and J by 0 bases, and 9 bases separated the two germline ends. CDR3 sequence (DNA): TGTGCCAGCAGCGTAGGGGGGACGGTGAACACTGAAGCTTTCTTT. This codes for CASSVGGTVNTEAFF.

At least ten counts were recorded for this clonotype. The chain joins TRBV12-3 or TRBV12-4 to TRBJ2-4; D possibly corresponds to TRBD2 (5 bases). The CDR3 extends over 17 amino acids. Trimming took 4 bases from V and 0 from J, leaving 16 bases between them. In nucleotides, the CDR3 is TGTGCCAGCAGTTCCGTGGACTCCTGGTTAGCCAAAAACATTCAGTACTTC. It yields the protein CASSSVDSWLAKNIQYF.

The CDR3 DNA reads as TGTGCCAGCAGGGTCGGTGGTGTAGGATTGGGGGATACGCAGTATTTT. It codes for CASRVGGVGLGDTQYF. This rearrangement joins TRBV2 to TRBJ2-3; D not certain. In germline, CDR1 is SNHLY, CDR2 FYNNEI. This CDR3 spans 16 amino acids. Trimming took 6 bases from V and 6 from J, leaving 22 bases between them.

This clonotype was seen repeatedly, ten times or more. The rearrangement uses TRBV12-3 or TRBV12-4 and TRBJ1-5; 7 nucleotides agree with TRBD1. The junction had 7 bases not matched to a gene; V was cut back by 5 bases and J by 6 bases. The CDR3 has 14 amino acids. CDR3 in DNA: TGTGCCAGCAGTCAAACAGGGGCCGGTCAGCCCCAGCATTTT. Amino acid sequence: CASSQTGAGQPQHF.

This chain connects TRBV6-1 to TRBJ2-2, with a weak D call TRBD2 (6 bases). This CDR3 has 14 residues. V was cut by 6 bases and J by 7 bases, with 15 bases left in between. Germline assignment: CDR1 MNHNS and CDR2 SASEGT. CDR3 nucleotide sequence: TGTGCCAGCAGCACCGACGGGGGAATCGGGGAGCTGTTTTTT. It specifies CASSTDGGIGELFF.

This chain connects TRBV13 to TRBJ2-7, with D maybe TRBD1 (5 bases). The CDR3 sequence is 15 residues long. With 3 bases removed from V and 4 bases from J, the gap between germline ends came to 16 bases. From germline, CDR1 is PRHDT and CDR2 FYEKMQ (reference sequence). The CDR3 region is CASSLGSLGVYEQYF. CDR3 sequence (DNA): TGTGCCAGCAGCTTGGGCAGTCTAGGGGTGTACGAGCAGTACTTC.

The V gene is TRBV2, the J gene TRBJ2-3, with D hard to call. V lost 3 bases and J lost 1, with 11 bases in between. The germline CDR1 and CDR2 sequences are SNHLY and FYNNEI. CDR3 size: 15 residues. CDR3 sequence: CASSDSGRRTDTQYF. Here the CDR3 DNA reads TGTGCCAGCAGTGACTCAGGACGGCGCACAGATACGCAGTATTTT.